Each of the 10 T cell receptor beta chains below was sequenced from the same sample in a study of blood T cells in healthy people across ages. The second PCR ran roughly 7 to 12 cycles with a sample-barcoded 5' primer and J-beta primers. Using its own MiXCR run on the 5' RACE reads, TCRdb lists one record per CDR3 protein. The sample consists of around 780,000 distinct CDR3 sequences, roughly 25% of them appearing once. The same data also went into a second study, on T cells of mothers and their children.

The material sequenced was blood. The receptors derive from a boy between 5 and 17 years old in good health.

The chain employs TRBV20-1 and TRBJ2-4, with 7 bases that match TRBD2. Germline V gene lookup returns CDR1 DFQATT and CDR2 SNEGSKA (reference sequence). The CDR3 covers 14 residues. Germline trimming cut 3 bases from V and 9 bases from J; bases unmatched to any gene: 11. CDR3 amino acids: CSASPAGGSSIQYF. CDR3 nucleotide sequence: TGCAGTGCTAGCCCAGCCGGGGGGTCGAGCATTCAGTACTTC.

The rearrangement uses TRBV30 and TRBJ2-3, with D maybe TRBD2 (6 bases). The CDR3 extends over 15 amino acids. V was shortened by 1 base and J by 3 bases, with 14 bases between the two germline ends. Germline lookup yields CDR1 GTSNPN and CDR2 SVGIG (reference sequence). The CDR3 DNA sequence: TGTGCCTGGAGTGATATTGGGGGGAAGACAGATACGCAGTATTTT. This encodes CAWSDIGGKTDTQYF.

The J gene is TRBJ1-6, the V gene TRBV12-3 or TRBV12-4, with D possibly matching TRBD1 (6 bases). Between the trimmed V and J ends, which lost 5 bases and 5 bases, there was a span of 10 bases. The CDR3 has 14 amino acids. The CDR3 DNA reads as TGTGCCAGCAGTGCAGGGGCGGATAATTCACCCCTCCACTTT. This sequence encodes CASSAGADNSPLHF.

CDR3 sequence: CASSYDLGQATNEKLFF. The DNA for the CDR3 is TGTGCCAGCAGTTACGACCTTGGTCAGGCAACTAATGAAAAACTGTTTTTT. The chain links TRBV6-5 to TRBJ1-4; D uncertain. V was shortened by 2 bases and J by 0 bases, with 13 bases between the two germline ends. Looked up from germline, CDR1 is MNHEY and CDR2 is SVGAGI. The CDR3 loop spans 17 amino acids.

The V gene is TRBV6-2 or TRBV6-3, the J gene TRBJ2-4; TRBD1 aligns across 7 bases. CDR1 and CDR2 (germline): MNHEY, SVGEGT. The CDR3 has 14 residues. V was clipped by 8 bases and J by 1 base; unmatched bases: 5. The CDR3: CASGTGEAKNIQYF. CDR3 nucleotides: TGTGCCAGCGGTACAGGGGAGGCCAAAAACATTCAGTACTTC.

The chain joins TRBV19 to TRBJ2-7, with D possibly being TRBD2 (6 bases). V lost 1 base, J lost 2 bases, and 15 bases lay in between. The length of the CDR3 is 16 residues. Germline CDR1 LNHDA, CDR2 SQIVND (reference sequence). CDR3 sequence: CASSIGGGAATYEQYF. The CDR3, as DNA: TGTGCCAGTAGTATAGGAGGCGGGGCGGCAACCTACGAGCAGTACTTC.

This clonotype was detected a few times. This sequence joins TRBV20-1 and TRBJ2-2, with 11 bases fitting TRBD2. With V trimmed by 6 bases and J by 4 bases, 7 bases remained unmatched. The CDR3 is made up of 15 amino acids. Germline V CDR1 and CDR2: DFQATT, SNEGSKA (reference sequence). The CDR3 coding sequence is TGCAGTGCCCCACTAGCGGGGGTGGCCACCGGGGAGCTGTTTTTT. Translating it yields CSAPLAGVATGELFF.

This clonotype appeared a few times. CDR3 region: CASNRGGETQYF. The CDR3 DNA is TGTGCCAGTAACAGGGGAGGGGAGACCCAGTACTTC. The chain uses TRBV2 and TRBJ2-5, with D perhaps TRBD1 or TRBD2 (7 bases each). V was clipped by 9 bases and J by 5 bases, with 13 bases between them. Per the germline V gene, CDR1 is SNHLY and CDR2 is FYNNEI. The CDR3 sequence is 12 residues long.

V usage is TRBV12-3 or TRBV12-4 and J usage is TRBJ1-1; 7 bases align to TRBD1. This CDR3 is 13 amino acids long. J was trimmed by 10 bases and V by 3 bases; bases with no gene match: 8. The CDR3 sequence is CASSFWVRQGAFF. CDR3 nucleotides: TGTGCCAGCAGTTTTTGGGTTCGACAGGGAGCTTTCTTT.

J is TRBJ1-3 and V is TRBV25-1; D call uncertain. Trimming shortened V by 3 bases and J by 0 bases, and 6 bases separated the two germline ends. Germline CDR1 reads MGHDK; CDR2 reads SYGVNS. The CDR3 is 14 amino acids. CDR3 coding DNA: TGTGCCAGCAGTGACAGTAACTCTGGAAACACCATATATTTT. Its translation: CASSDSNSGNTIYF.